The 22 T cell receptor beta chains below all came from one sample that was sequenced in a study of shared clonotypes between healthy human individuals. Generated by immunoSEQ multiplex PCR, the TCRdb table keeps only in-frame clones and is missing some. The sample has 1.4 million to 1.5 million clones; roughly 97% are singletons. Material: naive CD4+ T cells sorted from blood. Indicated subset: CD45RA+ positively selected. The source is a man aged 30 to 45 in good health.

The chain recombines TRBV10-3 with TRBJ2-3; perhaps TRBD2 as D (6 bases). Trimming cost V 3 bases and J 0 bases, with 19 bases left between them. The CDR3 is made up of 18 amino acids. The germline V gene encodes CDR1 ENHRY and CDR2 SYGVKD. DNA for the CDR3: TGTGCCATCAGTGACTACCCCATGGGCGGGGTGAGCACAGATACGCAGTATTTT. Translating gives CAISDYPMGGVSTDTQYF.

The CDR3 DNA follows: TGTGCCAGCAGTTTTCGACTAGCGGTCGACAATGAGCAGTTCTTC. This translates into CASSFRLAVDNEQFF. The chain couples TRBV5-4 to TRBJ2-1; 9 bases agree with TRBD2. Germline V CDR1 and CDR2: SGHNT, YYREEE (reference sequence). The CDR3 is made up of 15 amino acids. Trimming removed 5 bases from V and 5 bases from J; junction bases left unmatched: 8.

The chain recombines TRBV2 with TRBJ2-5; 10 bases fit TRBD2. Germline-derived CDR1 and CDR2 are SNHLY and FYNNEI. Germline trimming cut 3 bases from V and 1 base from J; bases unmatched to any gene: 23. This CDR3 is built from 22 residues. The CDR3 bases are TGTGCCAGCAGTGATCCCCGTCCCCCAGCGACAGGGTGGACTAGCGGCCAAGAGACCCAGTACTTC. Protein sequence: CASSDPRPPATGWTSGQETQYF. The whole variable domain, remainder taken from reference TRBV2 and TRBJ2-5, is EPEVTQTPSHQVTQMGQEVILRCVPISNHLYFYWYRQILGQKVEFLVSFYNNEISEKSEIFDDQFSVERPDGSNFTLKIRSTKLEDSAMYFCASSDPRPPATGWTSGQETQYFGPGTRLLVL.

The DNA of the CDR3 is TGTGCCAGCAGTTCCGGGACTAACTCCTACAATGAGCAGTTCTTC. This gives the protein CASSSGTNSYNEQFF. The chain recombines TRBV5-5 with TRBJ2-1; the match to TRBD2 covers 7 bases. Germline values: CDR1 SGHKS, CDR2 YYEKEE (reference sequence). This CDR3 is built from 15 residues. V lost 5 bases and J lost 0; bases outside the gene matches: 5. The whole variable domain, filled in from reference TRBV5-5 and TRBJ2-1, reads DAGVTQSPTHLIKTRGQQVTLRCSPISGHKSVSWYQQVLGQGPQFIFQYYEKEERGRGNFPDRFSARQFPNYSSELNVNALLLGDSALYLCASSSGTNSYNEQFFGPGTRLTVL.

V and J are TRBV5-4 and TRBJ2-5; D is possibly TRBD1 (6 bases). This CDR3 spans 14 amino acids. Germline V lookup: CDR1 SGHNT, CDR2 YYREEE (reference sequence). With 2 bases removed from V and 3 bases from J, the gap between germline ends came to 11 bases. The CDR3 DNA reads TGTGCCAGCAGCTTAACCAGGGGCAAAGAGACCCAGTACTTC. This translates into CASSLTRGKETQYF.

The chain is built from TRBV10-2 and TRBJ1-1, with 8 bases aligning to TRBD1. Germline values: CDR1 WSHSY, CDR2 SAAADI. Unmatched junction bases numbered 7, after V lost 3 bases and J lost 1 base. The CDR3 totals 16 residues. The CDR3 DNA reads as TGCGCCAGCAGTGACCCGACAGGGGTAGGGAACACTGAAGCTTTCTTT. This encodes CASSDPTGVGNTEAFF.

This chain links TRBV20-1 with TRBJ2-7; D unclear. Trimming pared 4 bases from V and 5 bases from J, leaving 9 bases between. The CDR3 spans 11 residues. Germline CDR1 reads DFQATT; CDR2 reads SNEGSKA (reference sequence). As DNA, the CDR3 is TGCAGTGCTAAGCGACCAGACGAGCAGTACTTC. Translated: CSAKRPDEQYF.

This clone was picked up one time. This chain connects TRBV18 to TRBJ1-1, with D perhaps TRBD1 (6 bases). The germline gives CDR1 KGHSH, CDR2 LQKENI. This CDR3 has 16 amino acids. V lost 3 bases, J lost 1 base, and 15 bases lay in between. The CDR3 loop reads CASSPTGIRGNTEAFF. For the CDR3, the DNA is TGTGCCAGCTCACCCACAGGGATAAGGGGGAACACTGAAGCTTTCTTT.

In regard to this clone: The sample holds other DNA sequences that translate to the same CDR3. V is TRBV6-5 and J is TRBJ2-2; TRBD1 matches 7 bases. V lost 6 bases and J lost 4; bases outside the gene matches: 5. The CDR3 has 14 residues. Germline CDR1 and CDR2: MNHEY and SVGAGI. The CDR3 DNA reads as TGTGCCAGCAGCAGGACAGGCTCCACCGGGGAGCTGTTTTTT. Amino acids: CASSRTGSTGELFF.

V and J are TRBV7-2 and TRBJ2-1, with a weak D call TRBD2 (5 bases). The ends were cut back, 2 bases at V and 3 bases at J, with 11 bases in the middle. The CDR3 has 15 residues. The V gene's germline CDR1 is SGHTA and CDR2 FQGNSA. In nucleotides, the CDR3 is TGTGCCAGCAGCTTATCCGGCGGGCGCTACAATGAGCAGTTCTTC. Its protein is CASSLSGGRYNEQFF. Filled out from reference TRBV7-2 and TRBJ2-1, the complete variable domain reads GAGVSQSPSNKVTEKGKDVELRCDPISGHTALYWYRQSLGQGLEFLIYFQGNSAPDKSGLPSDRFSAERTGGSVSTLTIQRTQQEDSAVYLCASSLSGGRYNEQFFGPGTRLTVL.

The genes are TRBV7-9 and TRBJ1-4; D call uncertain. Germline V lookup: CDR1 SEHNR, CDR2 FQNEAQ (reference sequence). The V end was cut by 4 bases, the J end by 7 bases, with 4 bases between. CDR3 length: 11 residues. CDR3 amino acids: CASSSSEKLFF. In DNA, the CDR3 is TGTGCCAGCAGCTCCAGTGAAAAACTGTTTTTT.

This chain links TRBV6-1 with TRBJ1-3, with TRBD1 matching 7 bases. Trimming at V came to 7 bases and at J to 12 bases, leaving 9 bases not matched to a gene. The CDR3 extends over 12 amino acids. Per the germline V gene, CDR1 is MNHNS and CDR2 is SASEGT. CDR3 DNA: TGTGCCAGCAAAGACAGGGTACTTGGCATATATTTT. It is translated as CASKDRVLGIYF.

This chain connects TRBV28 to TRBJ2-7; D gene unclear. Germline CDR1 and CDR2: MDHEN and SYDVKM. The CDR3 is 13 residues long. V dropped 2 bases and J dropped 5 bases, with 10 bases sitting between them. The CDR3 nucleotides read TGTGCCAGCAGTTTACCCGATAGAGACGAGCAGTACTTC. This codes for CASSLPDRDEQYF.

The chain joins TRBV9 to TRBJ1-1, with unresolved D. This CDR3 region has 13 residues. CDR1 is SGDLS, CDR2 YYNGEE, per germline. V was clipped by 6 bases and J by 1 base, with 10 bases between them. The CDR3 sequence is CASNRATNTEAFF. DNA for the CDR3: TGTGCCAGCAATAGGGCAACGAACACTGAAGCTTTCTTT.

The chain joins TRBV6-6 to TRBJ2-5; D remains unclear. Trimming cost V 0 bases and J 1 base, with 6 bases left between them. Germline values: CDR1 MNHNY, CDR2 SVGAGI (reference sequence). The CDR3 extends over 14 amino acids. For the CDR3, the DNA is TGTGCCAGCAGTTACTCGAGATTCCAAGAGACCCAGTACTTC. Translating it yields CASSYSRFQETQYF.

CDR3 nucleotide sequence: TGCGCCATCCAGGAGGGGTCTGGGGCCAACGTCCTGACTTTC. Its translation: CAIQEGSGANVLTF. This chain connects TRBV10-2 to TRBJ2-6; tentative D call: TRBD2 (6 bases). The CDR3 sequence is 14 residues long. Trimming took off 10 bases at V and 1 base at J, with 11 bases between the two ends. Germline values: CDR1 WSHSY, CDR2 SAAADI.

J is TRBJ1-2 and V is TRBV4-2; 8 positions match TRBD1. Germline V lookup: CDR1 LGHNA, CDR2 YNFKEQ. Trimming at V came to 0 bases and at J to 4 bases, leaving 4 bases not matched to a gene. The CDR3 covers 15 residues. In nucleotides, the CDR3 is TGTGCCAGCAGCCAAGATCCGGGACAGGTCTATGGCTACACCTTC. This sequence encodes CASSQDPGQVYGYTF.

The V and J genes are TRBV11-2 and TRBJ2-4; D gene ambiguous. This CDR3 spans 16 amino acids. Germline CDR1 reads SGHAT; CDR2 reads FQNNGV. V was clipped by 6 bases and J by 0 bases, with 15 bases between them. The CDR3 nucleotides read TGTGCCAGCAGGGGTGAGCCGGACCTAGCCAAAAACATTCAGTACTTC. Its protein product is CASRGEPDLAKNIQYF.

This chain joins TRBV7-9 and TRBJ2-7; TRBD2 aligns across 7 bases. Germline CDR1 is SEHNR and CDR2 is FQNEAQ (reference sequence). With V trimmed by 4 bases and J by 3 bases, 3 bases remained unmatched. The CDR3 runs 13 residues. CDR3 loop: CASSSWGGYEQYF. The CDR3 nucleotides read TGTGCCAGCAGCTCATGGGGGGGCTACGAGCAGTACTTC.

The J gene is TRBJ2-7, the V gene TRBV7-2; 8 bases map to TRBD1. The V segment lost 3 bases and the J segment 5 bases; nucleotides outside the gene matches: 6. Germline values: CDR1 SGHTA, CDR2 FQGNSA. This CDR3 has 14 amino acids. CDR3 in amino acids: CASSFDRGMNEQYF. The CDR3, as DNA: TGTGCCAGCAGCTTCGACAGGGGAATGAACGAGCAGTACTTC.

This clone is a singleton in its sample. The genes are TRBV19 and TRBJ2-7; 9 positions match TRBD2. This CDR3 is built from 15 residues. Trimming cost V 3 bases and J 7 bases; bases outside gene matches: 10. CDR1 is LNHDA and CDR2 is SQIVND in the germline V gene (reference sequence). The DNA for the CDR3 is TGTGCCAGTAGTATTGGAATAGCGGGAGTCGGAGAGCAGTACTTC. Amino acid sequence: CASSIGIAGVGEQYF.

V gene TRBV10-3 combines with J gene TRBJ2-1; the D is unclear. Trimming shortened V by 4 bases and J by 14 bases, and 18 bases separated the two germline ends. The CDR3 is 13 amino acids. In germline, CDR1 is ENHRY, CDR2 SYGVKD. The CDR3 sequence is CAISAFERSAEFF. The CDR3 coding sequence is TGTGCCATCAGTGCTTTCGAGCGAAGTGCAGAGTTCTTC.